This passage covers 29 T cell receptor beta chains from one sample sequenced in a study of glioma-infiltrating T cells. Using RNA template, CDR3s of TCR alpha and beta were amplified with iRepertoire arm-PCR. TCRdb itself ran the multiplex PCR reads through MiXCR, one entry per CDR3 protein. The repertoire holds about 140,000 distinct CDR3 sequences, with roughly two fifths as singletons. The specimen was glioma tissue, nonneoplastic brain tissue, or PBMCs (not recorded which). All receptors come from a human donor with low-grade glioma or glioblastoma, undergoing nonglioma brain surgery, or in good health (not recorded which).

This clonotype was seen more than once but under ten times. The CDR3 spells CSARGQVPQETQYF. CDR3 nucleotide sequence: TGCAGTGCTAGAGGACAGGTCCCTCAAGAGACCCAGTACTTC. The rearrangement links TRBV20-1 to TRBJ2-5; the D gene is possibly TRBD1 (6 bases). The CDR3 loop spans 14 amino acids. V was shortened by 1 base and J by 2 bases, with 11 bases between the two germline ends. The germline V gene encodes CDR1 DFQATT and CDR2 SNEGSKA (reference sequence).

The table lists this clonotype with many counts. The chain joins TRBV6-1 to TRBJ1-6, with 10 bases that match TRBD1. V dropped 6 bases and J dropped 7; count of bases not matched to a gene: 6. Looked up from germline, CDR1 is MNHNS and CDR2 is SASEGT. The CDR3 covers 15 residues. The DNA for the CDR3 is TGTGCCAGCAGAGCCGGGACAGGGGACAATTCACCCCTCCACTTT. It translates to CASRAGTGDNSPLHF.

As for this clonotype: Since no conserved phenylalanine or tryptophan closes the CDR3, a read error is the likely cause. The rearrangement joins TRBV12-3 or TRBV12-4 to TRBJ2-1; D uncertain. The CDR3 sequence is 15 residues long. Trimming cost V 6 bases and J 7 bases, with 19 bases left between them. The chain's CDR3 is CASRIGVIPRNEQFL. For the CDR3, the DNA is TGTGCCAGCAGAATTGGTGTGATCCCGCGGAATGAGCAGTTCCTC.

This clonotype was seen a handful of times. V usage is TRBV7-2 and J usage is TRBJ2-7; 14 bases match TRBD2. V shed 4 bases, J shed 2 bases, and the junction held 7 bases outside the gene matches. This CDR3 comprises 17 residues. Germline CDR1 and CDR2: SGHTA and FQGNSA. The CDR3 nucleotides read TGTGCCAGCAGCTCAAACCGACTAGCGGGAGGGCCCTACGAGCAGTACTTC. This codes for CASSSNRLAGGPYEQYF.

This clonotype turned up a few times. This chain connects TRBV6-2 or TRBV6-3 to TRBJ1-2; D is unclear. The CDR3 is made up of 12 amino acids. Trimming left V 6 bases short and J 0 bases short, with 5 bases between. CDR1 MNHEY and CDR2 SVGEGT come from the germline V gene. This CDR3 reads CASRGANYGYTF. CDR3 in DNA: TGTGCCAGCAGGGGAGCTAACTATGGCTACACCTTC.

CDR3 in DNA: TGTGCCAGCAGTGAGTTGGGCGAGCAGTACTTC. It translates to CASSELGEQYF. This chain connects TRBV6-1 to TRBJ2-7; D not certain. The germline V gene has CDR1 MNHNS and CDR2 SASEGT. V lost 3 bases and J lost 6, with 6 bases in between. This CDR3 has 11 amino acids.

This clonotype has only a few counts. This chain links TRBV7-6 with TRBJ2-7, with a possible D match to TRBD2 (6 bases). Germline lookup yields CDR1 SGHVS and CDR2 FNYEAQ. V was cut by 1 base and J by 3 bases, with 10 bases left in between. The CDR3 spans 14 residues. CDR3 nucleotides: TGTGCCAGCAGCTTAGGGGGACTGAACTACGAGCAGTACTTC. This translates into CASSLGGLNYEQYF.

This clonotype was observed a handful of times. The gene calls are TRBV4-3 and TRBJ1-3; the D is unclear. Germline V lookup: CDR1 LGHNA, CDR2 YSLEER. The CDR3 loop spans 16 amino acids. V was pared by 0 bases and J by 0 bases, with 9 bases between. CDR3 bases: TGCGCCAGCAGCCAAGATTGGGAGGGCTCTGGAAACACCATATATTTT. Translated: CASSQDWEGSGNTIYF.

This clonotype has a handful of counts. V usage is TRBV11-2 and J usage is TRBJ1-3; D possibly corresponds to TRBD1 (6 bases). Germline loops: CDR1 SGHAT, CDR2 FQNNGV. This CDR3 has 13 amino acids. The germline V and J ends were trimmed by 4 bases and 10 bases, with 14 bases remaining between them. As DNA, the CDR3 is TGTGCCAGCAGCTCGGGGGGGCAGACGACCATATATTTT. As protein: CASSSGGQTTIYF.

The chain combines TRBV20-1 with TRBJ1-5, with a tentative D call TRBD1 (6 bases). This CDR3 is 16 amino acids long. The V end was cut by 5 bases, the J end by 2 bases, with 19 bases between. Germline assignment: CDR1 DFQATT and CDR2 SNEGSKA (reference sequence). CDR3 in amino acids: CSAGDGGARGNQPQHF. The CDR3 region has the DNA TGCAGTGCTGGCGATGGGGGGGCAAGGGGCAATCAGCCCCAGCATTTT.

The chain employs TRBV7-2 and TRBJ2-7; weak D call: TRBD2 (5 bases). CDR1 is SGHTA and CDR2 is FQGNSA in the germline V gene. Between the trimmed V and J ends, which lost 2 bases and 2 bases, there was a span of 10 bases. The CDR3 has 14 amino acids. CDR3 nucleotide sequence: TGTGCCAGCAGCTTATTTGAGGGTACCTACGAGCAGTACTTC. Translation gives CASSLFEGTYEQYF.

The V call is TRBV28, the J call TRBJ2-5; TRBD1 agrees at 8 bases. This CDR3 comprises 13 residues. J was trimmed by 4 bases and V by 8 bases; bases with no gene match: 6. Per the germline V gene, CDR1 is MDHEN and CDR2 is SYDVKM. The CDR3 sequence: CASGRTGSETQYF. The CDR3 region has the DNA TGTGCCAGCGGACGGACAGGGTCAGAGACCCAGTACTTC.

The J gene is TRBJ2-1, the V gene TRBV7-6; the match to TRBD2 covers 7 bases. V gave up 1 base and J gave up 0 bases; unmatched junction bases: 3. Germline lookup yields CDR1 SGHVS and CDR2 FNYEAQ. This CDR3 has 16 amino acids. This CDR3 reads CASSLEGGSSYNEQFF. CDR3 nucleotide sequence: TGTGCCAGCAGCTTAGAAGGCGGGAGCTCCTACAATGAGCAGTTCTTC.

This clonotype was seen a handful of times. V gene TRBV19 combines with J gene TRBJ1-5; the match to TRBD1 covers 7 bases. V lost 7 bases, J lost 3 bases, and 6 bases stayed unmatched. The CDR3 contains 14 residues. Per germline, CDR1 LNHDA and CDR2 SQIVND (reference sequence). CDR3 DNA sequence: TGTGCCAGTATGGACAGGACCTACAATCAGCCCCAGCATTTT. Translating it yields CASMDRTYNQPQHF.

The chain links TRBV7-2 to TRBJ1-2; 8 bases align to TRBD1. CDR3 length: 15 residues. Per the germline V gene, CDR1 is SGHTA and CDR2 is FQGNSA. Trimming at V came to 4 bases and at J to 2 bases, leaving 6 bases not matched to a gene. CDR3 DNA sequence: TGTGCCAGCAGCTATCGGACAGGGCAGAACTATGGCTACACCTTC. Protein: CASSYRTGQNYGYTF.

This chain connects TRBV7-9 to TRBJ2-3; 9 bases are shared with TRBD1. From germline, CDR1 is SEHNR and CDR2 FQNEAQ (reference sequence). The CDR3 sequence is 15 residues long. After removal of 5 bases from V and 5 bases from J, the junction contained 8 bases not matched to a gene. This CDR3 is CASSPGQGGGDTQYF. In nucleotides, the CDR3 is TGTGCCAGCAGCCCGGGACAGGGTGGAGGAGATACGCAGTATTTT.

This clonotype was recorded many times. The chain employs TRBV6-2 or TRBV6-3 and TRBJ2-7; D call uncertain. The germline V gene encodes CDR1 MNHEY and CDR2 SVGEGT. The CDR3 length is 12 residues. V was cut by 5 bases and J by 2 bases, with 7 bases left in between. The CDR3 DNA sequence: TGTGCCAGCAGTCAGAGTACCTACGAGCAGTACTTC. It codes for CASSQSTYEQYF.

V usage is TRBV6-1 and J usage is TRBJ1-1, with a tentative D call TRBD1 (6 bases). Germline CDR1 and CDR2: MNHNS and SASEGT. V was clipped by 5 bases and J by 11 bases, with 18 bases between them. The CDR3 runs to 13 residues. This CDR3 is CASSWGQGSSAFF. The CDR3, as DNA: TGTGCCAGCAGTTGGGGCCAGGGGAGTTCGGCTTTCTTT.

The CDR3 DNA reads as TGCGCCAGCAGCCAGGAGAGTGTAACCTCGACTCCCTATGGCTACACCTTC. The encoded protein is CASSQESVTSTPYGYTF. V usage is TRBV4-3 and J usage is TRBJ1-2; D is undetermined. Trimming took 3 bases from V and 4 from J, leaving 21 bases between them. Germline values: CDR1 LGHNA, CDR2 YSLEER. The CDR3 consists of 17 residues.

The chain has TRBV4-3 and TRBJ2-3, with 11 nucleotides matching TRBD2. CDR3 length equals 19 residues. The germline gives CDR1 LGHNA, CDR2 YSLEER. After removal of 0 bases from V and 4 bases from J, the junction contained 12 bases not matched to a gene. CDR3 amino acids: CASSQDWNSGGAWPDTQYF. The CDR3 DNA sequence: TGCGCCAGCAGCCAAGATTGGAATAGCGGGGGGGCCTGGCCAGATACGCAGTATTTT.

Only a few counts were recorded for this clonotype. The chain combines TRBV20-1 with TRBJ2-7; 11 nucleotides align to TRBD1. Looked up from germline, CDR1 is DFQATT and CDR2 is SNEGSKA (reference sequence). V shed 3 bases, J shed 6 bases, and the junction held 7 bases outside the gene matches. The CDR3 has 14 residues. DNA for the CDR3: TGCAGTGCTAGGGGGGACAGGGGGATATTCGAGCAGTACTTC. It specifies CSARGDRGIFEQYF.

This clonotype counts as medium-sized. The J gene is TRBJ2-3, the V gene TRBV6-2 or TRBV6-3; D may correspond to TRBD1 or TRBD2 (6 bases each). This CDR3 comprises 15 residues. Trimming stripped 3 bases from V and 0 bases from J, with 10 bases between. CDR1 MNHEY and CDR2 SVGEGT come from the germline V gene. In DNA form, the CDR3 reads TGTGCCAGCAGTTATGTAGGGGGGAGCACAGATACGCAGTATTTT. It codes for CASSYVGGSTDTQYF.

V and J are TRBV7-2 and TRBJ1-1; no clear D gene. This CDR3 contains 13 residues. Germline lookup yields CDR1 SGHTA and CDR2 FQGNSA. V was shortened by 4 bases and J by 1 base, with 7 bases between the two germline ends. This chain's CDR3 is CASSWAENTEAFF. CDR3 nucleotides: TGTGCCAGCAGCTGGGCCGAGAACACTGAAGCTTTCTTT.

This clonotype was found a few times. This sequence joins TRBV20-1 and TRBJ2-1; 7 bases align to TRBD2. The V and J ends lost 3 bases and 1 base, in that order; junction bases with no gene match: 3. The germline V gene has CDR1 DFQATT and CDR2 SNEGSKA (reference sequence). The CDR3 is made up of 14 amino acids. The CDR3 DNA follows: TGCAGTGCTAGGACTAGCAATTCCTACAATGAGCAGTTCTTC. Amino acid sequence: CSARTSNSYNEQFF.

The CDR3 region has the DNA TGTGCCAGCAGCCCTGATAACATTCAGTACTTC. Translated: CASSPDNIQYF. This chain links TRBV28 with TRBJ2-4, with D unresolved. V dropped 6 bases and J dropped 7 bases, with 7 bases sitting between them. CDR1 is MDHEN, CDR2 SYDVKM, per germline. The CDR3 loop spans 11 amino acids.

With respect to this clonotype: A much larger clonotype is one base distant, so this may be a read error. The chain employs TRBV20-1 and TRBJ2-7; 10 bases are shared with TRBD1. The CDR3 extends over 15 amino acids. The germline CDR1 and CDR2 sequences are DFQATT and SNEGSKA (reference sequence). The CDR3 region is CSAPTLGQGGHERYF. CDR3 in DNA: TGCAGTGCGCCTACCCTCGGACAGGGGGGCCACGAGCGGTACTTC.

The chain links TRBV20-1 to TRBJ2-1; the D is unclear. The CDR3 runs to 14 residues. Germline CDR1 is DFQATT and CDR2 is SNEGSKA (reference sequence). V was pared by 3 bases and J by 4 bases, with 13 bases between. The CDR3 reads CSASRSLIYNEQFF. CDR3 DNA sequence: TGCAGTGCTAGTAGGTCCCTAATTTACAATGAGCAGTTCTTC.

This clonotype was found many times. This chain joins TRBV7-8 and TRBJ1-5; possibly TRBD1 for D (5 bases). The germline CDR1 and CDR2 sequences are SGHVS and FQNEAQ. This CDR3 contains 14 residues. Trimming stripped 1 base from V and 5 bases from J, with 9 bases between. DNA for the CDR3: TGTGCCAGCAGCTTAGAGCGGGGGTATCAGCCCCAGCATTTT. It is translated as CASSLERGYQPQHF.

The gene calls are TRBV28 and TRBJ1-2; D ambiguous. V gave up 6 bases and J gave up 9 bases, with 8 bases separating them. CDR1 is MDHEN and CDR2 is SYDVKM in the germline V gene. This CDR3 has 10 amino acids. The CDR3 DNA sequence: TGTGCCAGCAGGGACTTCAGCTACACCTTC. Protein: CASRDFSYTF.